Presented here are 18 T cell receptor beta chains from one specimen sequenced in a study of technical replicates of blood from a handful of donors. Libraries were prepared by immunoSEQ multiplex PCR; TCRdb keeps only in-frame clonotypes and omits some of them. The top ten clones hold about 8% of a sample with 9,500 to 15,000 clones, roughly nine tenths of them seen once. The sequencing sample was made of PBMCs. These receptors came from a human donor in good health.

J is TRBJ1-1 and V is TRBV18; D may be TRBD1 (5 bases). The CDR3 runs to 11 residues. The V end was cut by 8 bases, the J end by 3 bases, with 7 bases between. Germline assignment: CDR1 KGHSH and CDR2 LQKENI. CDR3: CASQGDTEAFF. The CDR3 DNA sequence: TGTGCCAGCCAGGGCGACACTGAAGCTTTCTTT. The variable domain in full, with the rest retrieved from reference TRBV18 and TRBJ1-1, is NAGVMQNPRHLVRRRGQEARLRCSPMKGHSHVYWYRQLPEEGLKFMVYLQKENIIDESGMPKERFSAEFPKEGPSILRIQQVVRGDSAAYFCASQGDTEAFFGQGTRLTVV.

The chain recombines TRBV9 with TRBJ2-2; TRBD1 agrees at 9 bases. The trim removed 3 bases at V and 0 bases at J, leaving 12 bases unmatched. Germline CDR1 and CDR2: SGDLS and YYNGEE. CDR3 length: 19 amino acids. CDR3 in amino acids: CASSDKQGAPLANTGELFF. As DNA, the CDR3 is TGTGCCAGCAGCGATAAACAGGGGGCGCCCCTTGCGAACACCGGGGAGCTGTTTTTT.

V and J are TRBV5-1 and TRBJ2-7, with TRBD1 matching over 8 bases. The junction had 3 bases not matched to a gene; V was cut back by 2 bases and J by 5 bases. This CDR3 spans 13 amino acids. Germline-derived CDR1 and CDR2 are SGHRS and YFSETQ. In nucleotides, the CDR3 is TGCGCCAGCAGCTTTGGACAGGGCCACGAGCAGTACTTC. The encoded protein is CASSFGQGHEQYF.

The J gene is TRBJ2-5, the V gene TRBV5-8; D might be TRBD2 (6 bases). V lost 5 bases to trimming and J lost 4 bases, with 24 bases between them. The V gene's germline CDR1 is SGHTS and CDR2 YDEGEE. The CDR3 sequence is 17 residues long. The CDR3 DNA sequence: TGTGCCAGCAGTTTTCTCGGGGACTTCCTCCGAGGAGAGACCCAGTACTTC. Residues: CASSFLGDFLRGETQYF. Full variable domain (rest looked up from reference TRBV5-8 and TRBJ2-5): EAGVTQSPTHLIKTRGQQATLRCSPISGHTSVYWYQQALGLGLQFLLWYDEGEERNRGNFPPRFSGRQFPNYSSELNVNALELEDSALYLCASSFLGDFLRGETQYFGPGTRLLVL.

The gene calls are TRBV6-5 and TRBJ2-1; TRBD2 matches 7 bases. The CDR3 loop spans 15 amino acids. CDR1 MNHEY and CDR2 SVGAGI come from the germline V gene. Trimming took 6 bases from V and 2 from J; bases not matched to a gene: 7. The CDR3 nucleotides are TGTGCCAGCAGCCCTACACTAGCGCCCTACAATGAGCAGTTCTTC. Its protein is CASSPTLAPYNEQFF.

This clone was detected only once. The chain employs TRBV28 and TRBJ1-2, with D perhaps matching TRBD1 (5 bases). With 5 bases removed from V and 2 bases from J, the gap between germline ends came to 15 bases. CDR1 is MDHEN and CDR2 is SYDVKM in the germline V gene. The CDR3 sequence is 15 residues long. CDR3 residues: CASSLGAGINYGYTF. The CDR3 DNA is TGTGCCAGCAGTCTTGGGGCAGGAATAAACTATGGCTACACCTTC.

V usage is TRBV19 and J usage is TRBJ2-6, with a weak D call TRBD1 (6 bases). The CDR3 is 17 amino acids. Trimming shortened V by 4 bases and J by 0 bases, and 13 bases separated the two germline ends. CDR1 and CDR2 (germline): LNHDA, SQIVND (reference sequence). Here the CDR3 DNA reads TGTGCCAGTAGTACAAGAAAGGACAGCTCTGGGGCCAACGTCCTGACTTTC. This translates into CASSTRKDSSGANVLTF.

In this sample, this clone turned up a few times. V is TRBV19 and J is TRBJ1-1; 7 nucleotides align to TRBD1. The J segment lost 2 bases and the V segment lost 3 bases, leaving 6 bases of the junction unmatched. Germline-derived CDR1 and CDR2 are LNHDA and SQIVND (reference sequence). The CDR3 covers 15 residues. The CDR3 region has the DNA TGTGCCAGTAGTATCCCGGGACAGCAAAACACTGAAGCTTTCTTT. Encoded protein: CASSIPGQQNTEAFF.

This clone was counted a few times. J is TRBJ2-7 and V is TRBV4-1, with D possibly TRBD1 on 6 matching bases. The V gene's germline CDR1 is MGHRA and CDR2 YSYEKL. V was trimmed by 0 bases and J by 1 base, leaving 13 bases between them. This CDR3 is 16 amino acids long. In nucleotides, the CDR3 is TGCGCCAGCAGCCAAGATGAGGGGGTTGGATCCTACGAGCAGTACTTC. This gives the protein CASSQDEGVGSYEQYF.

V gene TRBV2 combines with J gene TRBJ2-7, with 13 nucleotides matching TRBD2. Trimming removed 1 base from V and 6 bases from J; junction bases left unmatched: 9. The CDR3 extends over 17 amino acids. The germline gives CDR1 SNHLY, CDR2 FYNNEI. The CDR3 nucleotides are TGTGCCAGCAGTGAAGAAACACTAGCGGGAGGGCCGGGCGAGCAGTACTTC. Amino acid sequence: CASSEETLAGGPGEQYF.

V gene TRBV5-1 combines with J gene TRBJ1-4; TRBD1 is a possible D gene (5 bases). The V end was cut by 1 base, the J end by 8 bases, with 12 bases between. Germline V gene lookup returns CDR1 SGHRS and CDR2 YFSETQ. CDR3 size: 14 residues. The CDR3 DNA reads as TGCGCCAGCAGCTTGAGGCAGGGTGGGGAAAAACTGTTTTTT. It yields the protein CASSLRQGGEKLFF.

The V gene is TRBV18, the J gene TRBJ2-1; 7 bases agree with TRBD2. The CDR3 totals 16 residues. The trim removed 5 bases at V and 5 bases at J, leaving 12 bases unmatched. Germline V gene data show CDR1 as KGHSH and CDR2 as LQKENI. The CDR3 reads CASSGSFGAGDNEQFF. The CDR3 DNA sequence: TGTGCCAGCTCAGGGTCCTTCGGGGCGGGAGACAATGAGCAGTTCTTC.

The chain joins TRBV11-2 to TRBJ2-3; 7 nucleotides line up with TRBD2. The J segment lost 4 bases and the V segment lost 3 bases, leaving 7 bases of the junction unmatched. Per germline, CDR1 SGHAT and CDR2 FQNNGV. CDR3 length: 15 amino acids. The CDR3 nucleotides read TGTGCCAGCAGCTTCGTTGGCGGGAGTGCAGATACGCAGTATTTT. Encoded protein: CASSFVGGSADTQYF.

V and J are TRBV14 and TRBJ2-7; possible D gene TRBD2, 6 bases. Germline loops: CDR1 SGHDN, CDR2 FVKESK. The CDR3 contains 16 residues. The V end was cut by 4 bases, the J end by 3 bases, with 19 bases between. The CDR3 region has the DNA TGTGCCAGCAGCCGCCGGACTCCGGGGGAAGGCTACGAGCAGTACTTC. As protein: CASSRRTPGEGYEQYF.

This chain uses TRBV6-1 with TRBJ2-1, with 13 nucleotides matching TRBD2. J gave up 8 bases and V 5 bases, and 6 bases lay outside the gene matches. Germline V gene lookup returns CDR1 MNHNS and CDR2 SASEGT. This CDR3 region has 15 residues. CDR3 sequence: CASSKTSGRPDEQFF. CDR3 nucleotide sequence: TGTGCCAGCAGTAAGACTAGCGGGAGGCCGGATGAGCAGTTCTTC.

The gene calls are TRBV13 and TRBJ2-1; possible D gene TRBD2, 5 bases. The CDR3 spans 11 residues. V was trimmed by 5 bases and J by 15 bases, leaving 14 bases between them. Germline-derived CDR1 and CDR2 are PRHDT and FYEKMQ (reference sequence). The CDR3 coding sequence is TGTGCCAGCAGCGCATACCTAGGAGGGTTCTTC. Its translation: CASSAYLGGFF.

The chain recombines TRBV12-2 with TRBJ2-2; the DNA was not used to check the table's D call, TRBD1. TRBV12-2 is designated a pseudogene. CDR3 length: 16 residues. The CDR3 sequence: CASRTDRGRETGELFF. The CDR3 DNA reads as TGTGCAAGTCGCACGGACAGGGGGCGCGAAACCGGGGAGCTGTTTTTT.

This clone came up once. The chain links TRBV4-1 to TRBJ2-2; the match to TRBD2 covers 11 bases. Germline-derived CDR1 and CDR2 are MGHRA and YSYEKL. The CDR3 runs to 16 residues. The junction had 5 bases not matched to a gene; V was cut back by 3 bases and J by 5 bases. CDR3 nucleotides: TGCGCCAGCAGCCAGCAACTAGCGGGAGATACCGGGGAGCTGTTTTTT. Amino acid sequence: CASSQQLAGDTGELFF.